This T cell receptor (beta chain) was identified in a study of early T cells in non-severe SARS-CoV-2 infection. Study as a whole: Investigators sequenced bulk RNA drawn from unsorted whole blood, and chains remained unpaired.

With V trimmed by 4 bases and J by 5 bases, 13 bases remained unmatched. Germline CDR1 and CDR2: SEHNR and FQNEAQ (reference sequence). This CDR3 region has 16 residues. Individual cDNA molecules received unique molecular identifiers during library preparation. TCRdb itself ran the 5' RACE reads through MiXCR, one entry per CDR3 protein. The sample records about 42,000 distinct CDR3 sequences, approximately 7.1% being singletons. In its sample, this clonotype was seen many times. The chain combines TRBV7-9 with TRBJ2-5; TRBD2 aligns across 7 bases. The sequenced sample was whole blood. The clonotype comes from an adult who was a healthcare worker with PCR-confirmed SARS-CoV-2 infection or an uninfected control (not recorded which). CDR3 in amino acids: CASSYSGGGFAETQYF. In DNA, the CDR3 is TGTGCCAGCAGCTACAGTGGCGGGGGTTTTGCGGAGACCCAGTACTTC.